This T cell receptor beta chain derives from a study of CD8+CD57+ T cells in acquired aplastic anemia. As for the study in general: Sorted cells (CD4+ and CD8+) yielded DNA amounts that averaged approximately 3.1 ug. Healthy donor CD4+ cell samples had a mean of roughly 9.8 million reads. Study-level points and caveats: Researchers report that twenty-nine CD8+ CDR3 sequences appeared in both patients and controls.

On this clonotype itself: Its antigen is not identified. The germline gene is not matched at one end of the junction; a read error may be the cause.

Profiling that covered TCR beta VDJ and CDR3 relied on genomic DNA as its template. TCRdb itself ran the reads through MiXCR, one entry per CDR3 protein. The data hold about 190,000 distinct CDR3 sequences, with roughly half observed a single time. There are 12 residues in the CDR3. The germline gives CDR1 SSHAT, CDR2 FNYEAQ (reference sequence). The TCR sequence derives from a human donor in good health, serving as a control. The specimen was sorted CD4+, CD8+, or CD8+CD57+ T cells (not recorded which) from PBMCs. J is TRBJ2-1 and V is TRBV7-7; TRBD1 might be the D (7 bases). Written as DNA, the CDR3 is TGTGCCATCAGCTCAGGGGGGTATGAGCAGTTCTTC. Its protein is CAISSGGYEQFF.